This TCR beta chain was obtained from a study of regulatory T cells in long-lasting Graves disease. In germline, CDR1 is PRHDT, CDR2 FYEKMQ (reference sequence). The CDR3 length is 14 residues. As for time point: newly diagnosed GD, antithyroid drugs for less than 3 months. The TCR library was made from RNA extracted from PBMCs. Investigators prepared the TCR beta libraries by applying iRepertoire HTBI primers and Arm-PCR of CDR3 regions. MiXCR was run by TCRdb on the multiplex PCR reads, yielding one entry per CDR3 protein. The sample includes approximately 490,000 distinct CDR3 sequences, about 17% of them seen just once. In this sample, this clonotype turned up many times. This same sample was also part of a study on T cells in Graves' hyperthyroidism and ophthalmopathy.

The sequence was collected from a man in his forties or fifties with Graves disease. The V and J genes are TRBV13 and TRBJ2-3; D assignment may be TRBD1 or TRBD2 (5 bases each). Judging by the DNA end, TRBJ2-5 fits better; the J call may be wrong. This sample comprised peripheral blood mononuclear cells (PBMCs), obtained at new diagnosis, from a patient treated with antithyroid drugs. The CDR3 here is CASSLAGPVETQYF. CDR3 nucleotide sequence: TGTGCCAGCAGCTTAGCGGGACCAGTAGAGACCCAGTACTTC.